The 14 T cell receptor beta chains below all came from one sample that was sequenced in a study of Ad26.COV2.S vaccination and SARS-CoV-2 variants. Treatment in this sample: roughly 20 received Ad26.COV2.S at low or high dose, single or two shots; about 5 received placebo; per-sample allocation not given. Each sample was drawn 63 days after the first injection (of vaccine or placebo). Assay: immunoSEQ multiplex PCR; the TCRdb copy retains only in-frame clones and omits some. The sample includes 440,000 or so clones, 89% of them seen just once. Sequencing used peripheral blood, obtained in a trial of Ad26.COV2.S vaccine versus placebo. These receptors were obtained from a person aged 18-60 years who received the Ad26.COV2.S COVID-19 vaccine or a placebo.

The CDR3: CASSQDTAGNYGYTF. CDR3 bases: TGCGCCAGCAGCCAAGATACGGCAGGGAACTATGGCTACACCTTC. The V gene is TRBV4-3, the J gene TRBJ1-2, with D perhaps matching TRBD1 (5 bases). CDR1 is LGHNA and CDR2 is YSLEER in the germline V gene. V lost 0 bases to trimming and J lost 2 bases, with 10 bases between them. The CDR3 runs to 15 residues.

The V call is TRBV5-1, the J call TRBJ1-5; TRBD1 matches at 9 bases. The CDR3 is 14 amino acids. Germline CDR1 reads SGHRS; CDR2 reads YFSETQ. The ends lost 2 bases at V and 6 bases at J; junction bases unmatched: 3. The CDR3 nucleotides are TGCGCCAGCAGCTTTACAGGGGGCGGTCAGCCCCAGCATTTT. Amino acid sequence: CASSFTGGGQPQHF.

CDR3 sequence: CASSVAGVTDTQYF. Written as DNA, the CDR3 is TGCGCCAGCAGCGTCGCAGGGGTCACAGATACGCAGTATTTT. The rearrangement uses TRBV5-1 and TRBJ2-3; TRBD1 might be the D (6 bases). V was cut by 4 bases and J by 2 bases, with 11 bases left in between. Germline CDR1 reads SGHRS; CDR2 reads YFSETQ. CDR3 length: 14 amino acids.

The chain has TRBV5-1 and TRBJ2-5; TRBD2 matches at 10 bases. The CDR3 has 17 amino acids. Germline V gene lookup returns CDR1 SGHRS and CDR2 YFSETQ. V dropped 3 bases and J dropped 1; count of bases not matched to a gene: 9. The CDR3 here is CASSSLVPSGSQETQYF. The CDR3, as DNA: TGCGCCAGCAGCTCCTTAGTTCCTAGCGGGAGCCAAGAGACCCAGTACTTC.

The genes are TRBV29-1 and TRBJ2-5; no definite D call. Germline V CDR1 and CDR2: SQVTM, ANQGSEA. V lost 6 bases to trimming and J lost 8 bases, with 13 bases between them. This CDR3 has 11 residues. The CDR3 region is CSVIKVNTQYF. Written as DNA, the CDR3 is TGCAGCGTCATCAAGGTTAACACCCAGTACTTC.

The chain is built from TRBV11-2 and TRBJ2-7, with a weak D call TRBD2 (6 bases). This CDR3 has 13 amino acids. Germline lookup yields CDR1 SGHAT and CDR2 FQNNGV. The V end was cut by 5 bases, the J end by 3 bases, with 11 bases between. CDR3 loop: CASSQGLHYEQYF. The CDR3, as DNA: TGTGCCAGCAGCCAGGGACTTCACTACGAGCAGTACTTC.

The chain combines TRBV11-2 with TRBJ2-7, with no clear D. This CDR3 comprises 15 residues. Germline loops: CDR1 SGHAT, CDR2 FQNNGV. Trimming took 3 bases from V and 0 from J, leaving 12 bases between them. The CDR3 loop reads CASSFRGGYSYEQYF. The CDR3 nucleotides are TGTGCCAGCAGCTTCCGCGGCGGATACTCCTACGAGCAGTACTTC. Variable domain in full (rest from reference TRBV11-2 and TRBJ2-7): EAGVAQSPRYKIIEKRQSVAFWCNPISGHATLYWYQQILGQGPKLLIQFQNNGVVDDSQLPKDRFSAERLKGVDSTLKIQPAKLEDSAVYLCASSFRGGYSYEQYFGPGTRLTVT.

The chain has TRBV28 and TRBJ2-7; 7 positions match TRBD1. The germline gives CDR1 MDHEN, CDR2 SYDVKM. With 5 bases clipped from V and 2 bases from J, the junction kept 6 bases outside the gene matches. This CDR3 comprises 14 residues. CDR3 in amino acids: CASSPHQGAYEQYF. The CDR3 nucleotides are TGTGCCAGCAGTCCTCACCAGGGGGCCTACGAGCAGTACTTC.

This chain links TRBV18 with TRBJ2-5; the D gene is possibly TRBD2 (6 bases). The CDR3 extends over 15 amino acids. V was cut by 0 bases and J by 5 bases, with 13 bases left in between. Looked up from germline, CDR1 is KGHSH and CDR2 is LQKENI. CDR3: CASSPPPGAGETQYF. CDR3 sequence (DNA): TGTGCCAGCTCACCACCGCCGGGAGCCGGGGAGACCCAGTACTTC.

This clone appeared a single time. The chain links TRBV5-1 to TRBJ1-2, with TRBD1 matching 7 bases. CDR1 and CDR2 (germline): SGHRS, YFSETQ. Trimming cost V 0 bases and J 4 bases; bases outside gene matches: 9. The CDR3 sequence is 16 residues long. The CDR3 reads CASSLGPGGGSYGYTF. The CDR3 DNA reads as TGCGCCAGCAGCTTGGGACCAGGGGGAGGGAGCTATGGCTACACCTTC.

The chain combines TRBV7-2 with TRBJ2-7; D is possibly TRBD2 (5 bases). The germline V gene has CDR1 SGHTA and CDR2 FQGNSA. V was shortened by 4 bases and J by 1 base, with 14 bases between the two germline ends. The CDR3 spans 15 residues. The CDR3, as DNA: TGTGCCAGCAGCTCTAAGAGGACTTCTTCCTACGAGCAGTACTTC. Residues: CASSSKRTSSYEQYF.

The V gene is TRBV7-9, the J gene TRBJ1-5; no definite D call. This CDR3 is 15 amino acids long. The germline V gene encodes CDR1 SEHNR and CDR2 FQNEAQ (reference sequence). Trimming removed 5 bases at V and 4 bases at J, with 15 bases between. The CDR3 region has the DNA TGTGCCAGCAGCCAAGCGGGAAGCCGGAATCAGCCCCAGCATTTT. Amino acid sequence: CASSQAGSRNQPQHF. Together with reference TRBV7-9 and TRBJ1-5, the CDR3 gives the full variable domain: DTGVSQNPRHKITKRGQNVTFRCDPISEHNRLYWYRQTLGQGPEFLTYFQNEAQLEKSRLLSDRFSAERPKGSFSTLEIQRTEQGDSAMYLCASSQAGSRNQPQHFGDGTRLSIL.

The chain is built from TRBV7-2 and TRBJ2-5; D gene ambiguous. Deletions cut 2 bases from V and 1 base from J, with 14 bases between. CDR1 is SGHTA, CDR2 FQGNSA, per germline. The CDR3 contains 16 residues. CDR3 nucleotide sequence: TGTGCCAGCAGCTTATGGGCAGGTGCAACCCAAGAGACCCAGTACTTC. Translated, it gives CASSLWAGATQETQYF.

This clone has just a few counts. V usage is TRBV3-1 (or the pseudogene TRBV3-2) and J usage is TRBJ1-3; D is unclear. V lost 1 base to trimming and J lost 2 bases, with 6 bases between them. Germline assignment: CDR1 LGHDT and CDR2 YNNKEL (reference sequence). CDR3 length equals 14 residues. Here the CDR3 reads CASSQVQAGNTIYF. The CDR3 region has the DNA TGTGCCAGCAGCCAAGTACAAGCTGGAAACACCATATATTTT.